These T cell receptor beta chains were read from a single sample in a study of monozygotic twins with cystic fibrosis. Clones were read by immunoSEQ multiplex PCR, and TCRdb kept only the in-frame ones, dropping some. The sample contains 30,000 to 40,000 clones, around 65% of which appear only once. Sample: blood. These receptors all stem from a girl under 18 with cystic fibrosis. Both conserved end residues are part of each CDR3. The order of the fields is J gene, V gene, D gene, clone size, CDR3 protein, CDR3 DNA. A D gene is named only where the DNA matches it firmly. Not all rows give a size; the values are once, few, many and, for expanded clones, a class.

j_call: TRBJ2-3
v_call: TRBV29-1
d_call: TRBD2
clone_size: -
cdr3_aa: CSVATSGNTDTQYF
cdr3_nt: TGCAGCGTCGCGACTAGCGGAAACACAGATACGCAGTATTTT

j_call: TRBJ1-4
v_call: TRBV4-3
d_call: -
clone_size: -
cdr3_aa: CASSQEPQGREKLFF
cdr3_nt: TGCGCCAGCAGCCAAGAGCCACAGGGTCGTGAAAAACTGTTTTTT

j_call: TRBJ1-4
v_call: TRBV30
d_call: -
clone_size: -
cdr3_aa: CAWSEGGNEKLFF
cdr3_nt: TGTGCCTGGTCCGAGGGAGGTAATGAAAAACTGTTTTTT

j_call: TRBJ2-1
v_call: TRBV5-1
d_call: TRBD2
clone_size: -
cdr3_aa: CASSPSGGSSYNEQFF
cdr3_nt: TGCGCCAGCAGCCCGAGCGGGGGGAGCTCCTACAATGAGCAGTTCTTC

j_call: TRBJ2-2
v_call: TRBV7-9
d_call: TRBD1
clone_size: few
cdr3_aa: CASSKTGTAVGGPGELFF
cdr3_nt: TGTGCCAGCAGCAAGACCGGGACAGCCGTCGGCGGACCCGGGGAGCTGTTTTTT

j_call: TRBJ2-3
v_call: TRBV4-1
d_call: -
clone_size: once
cdr3_aa: CASSHPADTQYF
cdr3_nt: TGCGCCAGCAGCCACCCGGCAGATACGCAGTATTTT

j_call: TRBJ1-2
v_call: TRBV5-4
d_call: -
clone_size: -
cdr3_aa: CASSITGQGRGYTF
cdr3_nt: TGTGCCAGCAGCATTACGGGGCAGGGCCGAGGCTACACCTTC

j_call: TRBJ1-2
v_call: TRBV4-3
d_call: -
clone_size: -
cdr3_aa: CASSQGTVAANYGYTF
cdr3_nt: TGCGCCAGCAGCCAGGGGACCGTGGCGGCTAACTATGGCTACACCTTC

j_call: TRBJ2-5
v_call: TRBV7-2
d_call: -
clone_size: -
cdr3_aa: CASSPYGNQETQYF
cdr3_nt: TGTGCCAGCAGCCCTTACGGGAACCAAGAGACCCAGTACTTC

j_call: TRBJ2-3
v_call: TRBV7-2
d_call: -
clone_size: -
cdr3_aa: CASSPTSPSRGTQYF
cdr3_nt: TGTGCCAGCAGCCCAACGAGCCCCTCTAGGGGTACGCAGTATTTT

j_call: TRBJ2-7
v_call: TRBV11-2
d_call: TRBD2
clone_size: few
cdr3_aa: CASSSPWGGVNEQYF
cdr3_nt: TGTGCCAGCAGCTCGCCCTGGGGGGGAGTAAACGAGCAGTACTTC

j_call: TRBJ1-5
v_call: TRBV7-2
d_call: -
clone_size: -
cdr3_aa: CASSLGAGSGQPQHF
cdr3_nt: TGTGCCAGCAGCTTAGGAGCCGGGTCTGGTCAGCCCCAGCATTTT

j_call: TRBJ2-7
v_call: TRBV30
d_call: -
clone_size: -
cdr3_aa: CAWSVRVGLEQYF
cdr3_nt: TGTGCCTGGAGTGTAAGGGTCGGTCTTGAGCAGTACTTC

j_call: TRBJ2-1
v_call: TRBV18
d_call: TRBD2
clone_size: -
cdr3_aa: CASSPVAGIAYNEQFF
cdr3_nt: TGTGCCAGCTCACCTGTAGCGGGAATAGCCTACAATGAGCAGTTCTTC

j_call: TRBJ1-4
v_call: TRBV19
d_call: -
clone_size: -
cdr3_aa: CASRRPGGTEKLFF
cdr3_nt: TGTGCCAGTAGGAGACCCGGCGGGACTGAAAAACTGTTTTTT

j_call: TRBJ2-1
v_call: TRBV4-3
d_call: TRBD1
clone_size: -
cdr3_aa: CASSQSLLTGGEGEQFF
cdr3_nt: TGCGCCAGCAGCCAATCGTTATTAACAGGGGGAGAGGGTGAGCAGTTCTTC

j_call: TRBJ1-2
v_call: TRBV2
d_call: -
clone_size: -
cdr3_aa: CASPGARSWGGYTF
cdr3_nt: TGTGCCAGCCCTGGGGCGCGAAGTTGGGGTGGCTACACCTTC

j_call: TRBJ1-3
v_call: TRBV10-3
d_call: -
clone_size: few
cdr3_aa: CAISVEVQAGNTIYF
cdr3_nt: TGTGCCATCAGTGTTGAAGTACAGGCTGGAAACACCATATATTTT

j_call: TRBJ1-5
v_call: TRBV28
d_call: TRBD1
clone_size: -
cdr3_aa: CASSFLGQSNQPQHF
cdr3_nt: TGTGCCAGCAGTTTCCTGGGACAGAGCAATCAGCCCCAGCATTTT

j_call: TRBJ1-1
v_call: TRBV28
d_call: -
clone_size: -
cdr3_aa: CASSYRLPEAFF
cdr3_nt: TGTGCCAGCAGTTATCGACTCCCTGAAGCTTTCTTT

j_call: TRBJ2-2
v_call: TRBV25-1
d_call: TRBD1
clone_size: -
cdr3_aa: CASSEAGQGNTGELFF
cdr3_nt: TGTGCCAGTTCGGAAGCGGGACAGGGGAACACCGGGGAGCTGTTTTTT

j_call: TRBJ2-2
v_call: TRBV7-2
d_call: -
clone_size: -
cdr3_aa: CASSLAVMNTGELFF
cdr3_nt: TGTGCCAGCAGCTTAGCGGTAATGAACACCGGGGAGCTGTTTTTT

j_call: TRBJ1-1
v_call: TRBV4-1
d_call: TRBD1
clone_size: once
cdr3_aa: CASSQDRGVLTEAFF
cdr3_nt: TGCGCCAGCAGCCAGGACAGGGGAGTACTAACTGAAGCTTTCTTT

j_call: TRBJ1-1
v_call: TRBV30
d_call: -
clone_size: few
cdr3_aa: CAWSGETEAFF
cdr3_nt: TGTGCCTGGAGTGGTGAGACTGAAGCTTTCTTT

j_call: TRBJ2-7
v_call: TRBV10-3
d_call: -
clone_size: -
cdr3_aa: CAISATRGLLHEQYF
cdr3_nt: TGTGCCATCAGTGCTACCAGGGGTCTCCTCCACGAGCAGTACTTC

j_call: TRBJ1-2
v_call: TRBV19
d_call: TRBD1
clone_size: -
cdr3_aa: CASRWGQEGYGYTF
cdr3_nt: TGTGCCAGTCGATGGGGACAGGAGGGCTATGGCTACACCTTC

j_call: TRBJ2-5
v_call: TRBV5-1
d_call: TRBD2
clone_size: -
cdr3_aa: CASSLVPSGTQETQYF
cdr3_nt: TGCGCCAGCAGCTTGGTACCTAGCGGGACCCAAGAGACCCAGTACTTC

j_call: TRBJ2-5
v_call: TRBV9
d_call: TRBD2
clone_size: few
cdr3_aa: CASSVVGTRTETQYF
cdr3_nt: TGTGCCAGCAGCGTAGTGGGGACTAGAACGGAGACCCAGTACTTC

j_call: TRBJ2-7
v_call: TRBV9
d_call: -
clone_size: -
cdr3_aa: CASSRGAWSPLEQYF
cdr3_nt: TGTGCCAGCAGCCGCGGGGCGTGGTCCCCTCTCGAGCAGTACTTC

j_call: TRBJ1-5
v_call: TRBV11-2
d_call: -
clone_size: -
cdr3_aa: CASSLSQPNQPQHF
cdr3_nt: TGTGCCAGCAGCTTATCTCAGCCTAATCAGCCCCAGCATTTT

j_call: TRBJ2-1
v_call: TRBV5-1
d_call: -
clone_size: once
cdr3_aa: CASSRRGSYNEQFF
cdr3_nt: TGCGCCAGCAGCCGACGGGGCTCCTACAATGAGCAGTTCTTC

j_call: TRBJ2-7
v_call: TRBV28
d_call: -
clone_size: -
cdr3_aa: CAISRGGARYEQYF
cdr3_nt: TGTGCCATCTCACGAGGGGGGGCGCGATACGAGCAGTACTTC

j_call: TRBJ2-3
v_call: TRBV5-1
d_call: -
clone_size: -
cdr3_aa: CASRLEGDTQYF
cdr3_nt: TGCGCCAGCAGGCTCGAGGGGGATACGCAGTATTTT

j_call: TRBJ1-2
v_call: TRBV6-5
d_call: -
clone_size: -
cdr3_aa: CASSLGANYGYTF
cdr3_nt: TGTGCCAGCAGCCTGGGGGCTAACTATGGCTACACCTTC

j_call: TRBJ1-4
v_call: TRBV25-1
d_call: TRBD1
clone_size: -
cdr3_aa: CASSRTGWVPMGEKLFF
cdr3_nt: TGTGCCAGCAGCCGGACAGGATGGGTACCTATGGGGGAAAAACTGTTTTTT

j_call: TRBJ2-1
v_call: TRBV9
d_call: -
clone_size: -
cdr3_aa: CASTGESRDEQFF
cdr3_nt: TGTGCCAGCACGGGCGAGAGTCGCGATGAGCAGTTCTTC

j_call: TRBJ1-5
v_call: TRBV5-6
d_call: -
clone_size: -
cdr3_aa: CASSMFRGSIGNQPQHF
cdr3_nt: TGTGCCAGCAGCATGTTCAGGGGTAGTATTGGCAATCAGCCCCAGCATTTT

j_call: TRBJ2-7
v_call: TRBV18
d_call: TRBD1
clone_size: -
cdr3_aa: CASSPFGDRGYEQYF
cdr3_nt: TGTGCCAGCTCACCATTTGGGGACAGGGGATACGAGCAGTACTTC

j_call: TRBJ1-5
v_call: TRBV4-1
d_call: TRBD1
clone_size: -
cdr3_aa: CASSRTGGYSNQPQHF
cdr3_nt: TGCGCCAGCAGCCGCACAGGGGGATATAGCAATCAGCCCCAGCATTTT

j_call: TRBJ2-4
v_call: TRBV7-2
d_call: -
clone_size: -
cdr3_aa: CASSRQDLAKNIQYF
cdr3_nt: TGTGCCAGCAGCAGACAGGACCTAGCCAAAAACATTCAGTACTTC

j_call: TRBJ2-2
v_call: TRBV7-6
d_call: TRBD1
clone_size: -
cdr3_aa: CASSPRTGNTGELFF
cdr3_nt: TGTGCCAGCAGCCCGAGGACAGGGAATACCGGGGAGCTGTTTTTT

j_call: TRBJ1-1
v_call: TRBV18
d_call: TRBD1
clone_size: -
cdr3_aa: CATAGQGNRNTEAFF
cdr3_nt: TGTGCCACCGCCGGACAGGGGAATAGGAACACTGAAGCTTTCTTT

j_call: TRBJ1-5
v_call: TRBV28
d_call: TRBD1
clone_size: once
cdr3_aa: CASSLRTGGSQPQHF
cdr3_nt: TGTGCCAGCAGTTTAAGGACAGGGGGAAGCCAGCCCCAGCATTTT